Sequencing of this T cell receptor (beta chain) was carried out in a study of T cells after yellow fever vaccination (dated by TCRdb to 2018 to 2020). As for the study more broadly: Libraries from fractions with low cell numbers were prepared with the SMART-Seq v4 Ultra Low Input RNA kit. Blood was collected at multiple timepoints before and after primary and secondary immunization, and bulk PBMC replicates and cell subsets were isolated. Two healthy male donors, one aged 18 to 30 and one aged 30 to 40 years, made up the cohort. To track T-cell clones before and after primary and booster YFV17D yellow fever vaccination, bulk TCR alpha and beta repertoires were sequenced longitudinally. What the study reported, not specific to this receptor: A small share of clonotypes occurred in both CD4 and CD8 compartments, likely arising from convergent recombination. The study included only a couple of donors, which limits how far the findings can be generalized. FACS-sorted repertoires could contain abundant contaminating clonotypes from the bulk population, so computational filtering was required. Compared with the primary T-cell response, the secondary T-cell response was faster but weaker, reaching its peak on day 5 rather than on day 15. After the booster, most clones that had expanded after primary vaccination were detected again (around 95% of CD4 and around 88% of CD8), suggesting broad maintenance of memory.

Data came from an Illumina NovaSeq 6000. TCR cDNA was synthesized by 5'RACE template switching, through which a universal primer site and unique molecular identifiers were introduced. Priming of cDNA synthesis was performed from both the TCR alpha and TCR beta constant segments. Library amplification involved two PCR steps, and the second step added sample barcodes and sequencing adapters. Sequencing of the libraries was done on either Illumina HiSeq 2500 (2x100 bp) or NovaSeq (2x150 bp). In the paper's pipeline: Reads were demultiplexed and collapsed into UMI consensus sequences with MIGEC, and V(D)J alignment was performed with MiXCR. Vaccine-responding clonotypes were defined with edgeR using replicate PBMC samples, requiring FDR below 0.01 and a log2 fold change above 5 up to day 15. Each bulk clonotype was labeled CD4 or CD8 based on which sequenced repertoire, CD4 or CD8, contained the clonotype at higher abundance. TCRdb applied fastp at Q25 and MiXCR to the public reads, then kept only in-frame beta chains. Rows merge per CDR3 protein into single entries with the most common DNA and genes. V and J calls and clone size were set by TCRdb, not the authors. The sample records more than 300,000 distinct CDR3 sequences, roughly 4.3% of which are singletons. Roughly 21% of the sample is in the top ten clones.

The treatment or condition label of this sample denotes: live attenuated yellow fever vaccine strain. At each blood-draw timepoint, two biological replicates of bulk PBMCs were obtained. A standard Ficoll-Paque protocol was used to isolate PBMCs from peripheral blood. TriZol was used to extract RNA from bulk PBMCs, from CD4 and CD8 fractions, and from dextramer-positive and dextramer-negative fractions. This clonotype was seen at least ten times. It has no known antigen specificity. No base quality information exists; no much larger clone differs at one position. The TCR was taken from a man aged 18 to 29 who received the YFV17D yellow fever vaccine. The source material was PBMCs, sampled 15 days after the yellow fever booster vaccination.

The CDR3 here reads CASSLLEGGELFF. The DNA sequence follows: TGTGCCAGCAGCTTGCTGGAGGGCGGGGAGCTGTTTTTT. The chain joins TRBV5-6 to TRBJ2-2; TRBD2 might be the D gene, on 6 matching bases. The V and J ends are trimmed by 1 base and 7 bases, leaving 8 bases between them. CDR1 SGHDT and CDR2 YYEEEE were looked up in the germline V gene. The CDR3 has 13 amino acids, counting the end cysteine and phenylalanine. The kept DNA is CDR3 alone, 39 bases in frame from the first base.